The sequence of this T cell receptor (beta chain) was determined in a study of regulatory T cells in long-lasting Graves disease. The study's findings and limits: Those with persistent Graves' had less TCR diversity than newly diagnosed patients. Comparison showed that persistent patients shared more public clonotypes (roughly 2,500) than new patients (approximately 930).

The TCR beta library used iRepertoire HTBI primers with Arm-PCR amplification of CDR3. As originally analysed: From all samples, identification returned 14 TRBJ and approximately 61 TRBV segments. TCRdb fed the multiplex PCR reads into MiXCR, producing one record per CDR3 protein. The V and J calls were determined by TCRdb, not by the authors. Here the sample spans roughly 700,000 distinct CDR3 sequences, about 32% being singletons. The germline V gene has CDR1 LNHDA and CDR2 SQIVND (reference sequence). V lost 6 bases and J lost 8; bases outside the gene matches: 16. The CDR3 covers 16 residues. Documented time point: persistent/refractory GD, antithyroid drugs over 5 years with positive TRAb. From PBMCs, RNA was extracted and then used to make the TCR library. This clonotype was seen a few times. Its antigen is not identified.

Sequencing used peripheral blood mononuclear cells (PBMCs), obtained when the disease was refractory, from a patient treated with antithyroid drugs. This clonotype was obtained from a female donor with Graves disease. This sequence joins TRBV19 and TRBJ1-5; 7 bases align to TRBD1. The CDR3 spells CASSPGQALPSKPQHF. CDR3 sequence (DNA): TGTGCCAGTAGCCCCGGACAGGCCCTTCCCTCCAAGCCCCAGCATTTT.